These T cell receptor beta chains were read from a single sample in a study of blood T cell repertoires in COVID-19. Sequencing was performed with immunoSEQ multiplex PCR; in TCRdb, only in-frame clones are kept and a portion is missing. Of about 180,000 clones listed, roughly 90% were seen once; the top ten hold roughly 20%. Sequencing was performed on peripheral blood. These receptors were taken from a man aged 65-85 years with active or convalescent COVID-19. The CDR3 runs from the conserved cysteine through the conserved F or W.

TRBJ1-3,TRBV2,CASSEERSHFGNTIYF
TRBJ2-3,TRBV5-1,CASSPRTGGTDTQYF
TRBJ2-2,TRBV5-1,CASSRSGKHTGELFF
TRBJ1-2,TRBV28,CASSLETDYGYTF
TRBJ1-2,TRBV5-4,CASRTNEGARAGYTF
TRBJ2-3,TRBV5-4,CASSSGTSARIDTQYF
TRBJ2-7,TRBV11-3,CASSLGGQQSSYEQYF
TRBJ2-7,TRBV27,CASSPYRVSVSYEQYF
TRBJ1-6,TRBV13,CASSLGGHRGHSPLHF
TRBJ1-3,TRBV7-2,CASSPGARSLAGNTIYF
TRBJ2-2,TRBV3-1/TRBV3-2,CASSQRGSGELFF
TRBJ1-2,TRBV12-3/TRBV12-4,CASTGEANYGYTF
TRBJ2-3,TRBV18,CASSPPSYDTQYF
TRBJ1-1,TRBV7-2,CASSLEPGLNTEAFF
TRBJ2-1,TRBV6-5,CATPRTGLNLGQFF
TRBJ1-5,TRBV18,CASSQDKAAGGTQPQHF
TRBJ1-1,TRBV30,CAWSRAGFRDTEAFF
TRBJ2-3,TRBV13,CASSLELTDTQYF
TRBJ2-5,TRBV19,CASSIRGQETQYF
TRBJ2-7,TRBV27,CASSRPGLAGFSYEQYF
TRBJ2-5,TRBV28,CASSEWTRAGETQYF
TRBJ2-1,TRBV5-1,CASSLPASRHNEQFF
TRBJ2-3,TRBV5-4,CASSDRGSTYTQYF
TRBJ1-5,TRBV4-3,CASSQDRVNQPQHF
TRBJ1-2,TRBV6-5,CASSAQGAGGYTF
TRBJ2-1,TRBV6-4,CASSDPTSGSEGEQFF